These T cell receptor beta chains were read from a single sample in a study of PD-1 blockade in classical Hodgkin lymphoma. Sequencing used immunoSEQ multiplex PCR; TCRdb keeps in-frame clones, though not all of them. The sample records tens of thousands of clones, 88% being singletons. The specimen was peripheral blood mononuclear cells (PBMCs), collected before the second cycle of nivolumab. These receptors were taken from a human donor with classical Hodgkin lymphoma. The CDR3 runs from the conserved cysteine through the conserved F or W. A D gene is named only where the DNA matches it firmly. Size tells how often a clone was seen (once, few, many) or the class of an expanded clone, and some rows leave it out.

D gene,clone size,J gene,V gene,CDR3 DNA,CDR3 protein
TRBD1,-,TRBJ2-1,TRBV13,TGTGCCAGCAGCTCCCGGGACAGGGGGCCACTTCACTACAATGAGCAGTTCTTC,CASSSRDRGPLHYNEQFF
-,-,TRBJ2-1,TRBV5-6,TGTGCCAGCAGCGTTGACTGGAGCTCCTACAATGAGCAGTTCTTC,CASSVDWSSYNEQFF
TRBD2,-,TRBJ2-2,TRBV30,TGTGCCTGGACCCTCGGGGGGAAGAACACCGGGGAGCTGTTTTTT,CAWTLGGKNTGELFF
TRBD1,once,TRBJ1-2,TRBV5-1,TGCGCCAGCAGCTTCGAGGGGGACAGCGGTGGCTACACCTTC,CASSFEGDSGGYTF
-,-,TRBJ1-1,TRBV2,TGTGCCAGCAGACAGACAATGAACACTGAAGCTTTCTTT,CASRQTMNTEAFF
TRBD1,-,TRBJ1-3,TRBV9,TGTGCCAGCAGCGCGAACAGGGGGCCCTCTGGAAACACCATATATTTT,CASSANRGPSGNTIYF
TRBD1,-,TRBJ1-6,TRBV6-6,TGTGCCAGCAGCCTCCCTGGACAGGGGGCTTATTCACCCCTCCACTTT,CASSLPGQGAYSPLHF
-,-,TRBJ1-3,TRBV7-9,TGTGCCAGCAACCCCCAGGCCAGTGGGACTCGGCGAAACACCATATATTTT,CASNPQASGTRRNTIYF
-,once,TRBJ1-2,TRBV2,TGTGCCAGCACCGTTGACAGGCCTAACTATGGCTACACCTTC,CASTVDRPNYGYTF
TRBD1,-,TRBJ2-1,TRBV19,TGTGCCAGTAGTACGATAGGACAGGTCAATGAGCAGTTCTTC,CASSTIGQVNEQFF
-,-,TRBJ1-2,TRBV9,TGTGCCAGCAGCGCCACAGGATTCTATGGCTACACCTTC,CASSATGFYGYTF
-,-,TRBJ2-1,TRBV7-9,TGTGCCAGCAGCTTATGGGTCCAAAATGAGCAGTTCTTC,CASSLWVQNEQFF
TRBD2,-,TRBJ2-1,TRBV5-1,TGCGCCAGCAACTCGGGGGGTTCCTACAATGAGCAGTTCTTC,CASNSGGSYNEQFF
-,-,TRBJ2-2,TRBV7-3,TGTGCCAGCAGCTACTACCCGGGGTTCGCCGGGGAGCTGTTTTTT,CASSYYPGFAGELFF
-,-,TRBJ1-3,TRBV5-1,TGCGCCAGCAGCTTGGCCTCGACGACAACTGGAAACACCATATATTTT,CASSLASTTTGNTIYF
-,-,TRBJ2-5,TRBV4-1,TGCGCCAGCAGCCAGGAATGGGGGCTGAGCAATCAAGAGACCCAGTACTTC,CASSQEWGLSNQETQYF
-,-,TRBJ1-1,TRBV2,TGTGCCAGCATCCGGGACACATCGTTTGGCTCTGAAGCTTTCTTT,CASIRDTSFGSEAFF
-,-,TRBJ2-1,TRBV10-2,TGCGCCAGCAGTGCCTCGGGTGTTGGAGGGTACAATGAGCAGTTCTTC,CASSASGVGGYNEQFF
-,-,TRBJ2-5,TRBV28,TGTGCCAGCAGGGAAAACCTGAAGGGGACGGAGACCCAGTACTTC,CASRENLKGTETQYF
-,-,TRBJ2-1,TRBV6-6,TGTGCCAGCAGTACAGAAAGCTCCTACAATGAGCAGTTCTTC,CASSTESSYNEQFF
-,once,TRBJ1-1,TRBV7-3,TGTGCCAGCAGCAAGTTGTCGGACACTGAAGCTTTCTTT,CASSKLSDTEAFF
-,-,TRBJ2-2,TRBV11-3,TGTGCCAGCAGCCCCGCGGGACACCGGAACACCGGGGAGCTGTTTTTT,CASSPAGHRNTGELFF
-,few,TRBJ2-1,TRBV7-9,TGTGCCAGCAGCGTACTTGGTAATGAGCAGTTCTTC,CASSVLGNEQFF
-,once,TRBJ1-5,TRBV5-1,TGCGCCAGCAGCTTGGAAGGGGGTCCGTATAGCAATCAGCCCCAGCATTTT,CASSLEGGPYSNQPQHF
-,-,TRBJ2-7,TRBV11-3,TGTGCCAGCAGCTCGCGTGGCTCCTACGAGCAGTACTTC,CASSSRGSYEQYF
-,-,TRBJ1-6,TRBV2,TGTGCCAGCAGTCTGACTGCTACTAATTCACCCCTCCACTTT,CASSLTATNSPLHF
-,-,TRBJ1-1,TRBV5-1,TGCGCCAGCAGCTTAGCCGATGTGGGCACTGAAGCTTTCTTT,CASSLADVGTEAFF
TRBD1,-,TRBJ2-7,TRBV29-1,TGCAGCGTTCCAGGGGGCGAATACGAGCAGTACTTC,CSVPGGEYEQYF
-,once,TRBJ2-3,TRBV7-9,TGTGCCAGCAGCGGAAATCAGGATTACACAGATACGCAGTATTTT,CASSGNQDYTDTQYF